These 15 T cell receptor beta chains came from one sample sequenced in a study of cytomegalovirus exposure and HLA in healthy donors. PCR amplification relied on 60 Vbeta primers (plus 13 Jbeta primers). Data came from immunoSEQ multiplex PCR; TCRdb stores just in-frame clones and leaves some out. The profile shows tens of thousands of clones, 76% of them singletons. Input material: PBMCs. These receptors originate from a man aged 18 to 29 in good health and CMV-seronegative.

In its sample, this clone was seen once. V gene TRBV30 combines with J gene TRBJ1-2; D uncertain. Between the trimmed V and J ends, which lost 3 bases and 5 bases, there was a span of 10 bases. From germline, CDR1 is GTSNPN and CDR2 SVGIG (reference sequence). The length of the CDR3 is 12 residues. CDR3 in DNA: TGTGCCTGGAGCTCGACACTTTATGGCTACACCTTC. Its translation: CAWSSTLYGYTF.

In the case of this clone: Sequence at one end of the junction differs from germline and may be a read error. This chain connects TRBV4-2 to TRBJ2-1; 10 bases align to TRBD2. The CDR3 runs 17 residues. The germline V gene has CDR1 LGHNA and CDR2 YNFKEQ. CDR3 in DNA: TGTGTCAGCAGCCAAATCACAGCGGGGGGGACGAGAAATGAGCAGTTCTTC. Translation: CVSSQITAGGTRNEQFF.

The J gene is TRBJ2-7, the V gene TRBV11-2, with 9 bases aligning to TRBD1. The CDR3 has 15 residues. With 5 bases clipped from V and 5 bases from J, the junction kept 10 bases outside the gene matches. From germline, CDR1 is SGHAT and CDR2 FQNNGV. In DNA, the CDR3 is TGTGCCAGCAGCACACGGGACAGGGATATCGACGAGCAGTACGTC. Translating gives CASSTRDRDIDEQYV.

The chain combines TRBV7-2 with TRBJ1-4; possibly TRBD1 for D (6 bases). Germline lookup yields CDR1 SGHTA and CDR2 FQGNSA. This CDR3 has 16 amino acids. V was pared by 3 bases and J by 7 bases, with 18 bases between. CDR3 sequence reads: CASSLLPLGAGEKLFF. CDR3 DNA: TGTGCCAGCAGCTTGCTCCCCTTGGGGGCAGGTGAAAAACTGTTTTTT.

This rearrangement joins TRBV9 to TRBJ2-5; 7 bases align to TRBD2. In germline, CDR1 is SGDLS, CDR2 YYNGEE. The CDR3 covers 20 residues. V dropped 0 bases and J dropped 1; count of bases not matched to a gene: 18. The CDR3 DNA reads as TGTGCCAGCAGCGTAGTATTGGGGGGAGGGGATCTCCTCTTCCAAGAGACCCAGTACTTC. It specifies CASSVVLGGGDLLFQETQYF.

In this sample, this clone turned up a few times. This chain connects TRBV30 to TRBJ2-5; 11 nucleotides line up with TRBD2. The V and J ends lost 2 bases and 5 bases, in that order; junction bases with no gene match: 10. Germline CDR1 reads GTSNPN; CDR2 reads SVGIG (reference sequence). This CDR3 contains 16 residues. The CDR3 region is CAWSLIAGGPSETQYF. DNA of the CDR3: TGTGCCTGGAGTCTAATAGCGGGGGGGCCCTCCGAGACCCAGTACTTC.

This clone was seen more than once but under ten times. The rearrangement links TRBV7-2 to TRBJ2-1, with 10 nucleotides matching TRBD1. Germline CDR1 is SGHTA and CDR2 is FQGNSA. This CDR3 is 13 amino acids long. Germline trimming cut 10 bases from V and 10 bases from J; bases unmatched to any gene: 10. CDR3: CATGTGAAGEQFF. DNA of the CDR3: TGTGCCACCGGGACAGGGGCCGCTGGGGAGCAGTTCTTC.

The rearrangement links TRBV27 to TRBJ2-2; tentative D call: TRBD2 (5 bases). V was pared by 6 bases and J by 5 bases, with 16 bases between. The germline gives CDR1 MNHEY, CDR2 SMNVEV (reference sequence). The CDR3 is made up of 15 amino acids. The CDR3 DNA is TGTGCCAGCAGAATCACCTTCGGGGATACCGGGGAGCTGTTTTTT. It specifies CASRITFGDTGELFF.

This chain links TRBV19 with TRBJ1-2, with 7 nucleotides matching TRBD1. The CDR3 is 15 amino acids. V shed 4 bases, J shed 7 bases, and the junction held 12 bases outside the gene matches. Germline values: CDR1 LNHDA, CDR2 SQIVND (reference sequence). For the CDR3, the DNA is TGTGCCAGTAGTAGGGCAATGAGACAGGGCGGTGGCTACACCTTC. This translates into CASSRAMRQGGGYTF.

The chain employs TRBV28 and TRBJ2-3; D call uncertain. From germline, CDR1 is MDHEN and CDR2 SYDVKM. The CDR3 length is 13 residues. The germline V and J ends were trimmed by 6 bases and 1 base, with 8 bases remaining between them. The CDR3 DNA is TGTGCCAGCAGGCAACAAGGCACAGATACGCAGTATTTT. This translates into CASRQQGTDTQYF. The whole variable domain, filled in from reference TRBV28 and TRBJ2-3, reads DVKVTQSSRYLVKRTGEKVFLECVQDMDHENMFWYRQDPGLGLRLIYFSYDVKMKEKGDIPEGYSVSREKKERFSLILESASTNQTSMYLCASRQQGTDTQYFGPGTRLTVL.

The chain is built from TRBV7-8 and TRBJ2-5; 12 bases match TRBD2. Trimming cost V 0 bases and J 5 bases; bases outside gene matches: 1. There are 15 residues in the CDR3. CDR1 is SGHVS and CDR2 is FQNEAQ in the germline V gene. CDR3 nucleotide sequence: TGTGCCAGCAGCTTAGCGGGACTAGCGGGTGAGACCCAGTACTTC. This translates into CASSLAGLAGETQYF.

The chain couples TRBV4-1 to TRBJ1-5; D may be TRBD1 (5 bases). The CDR3 loop spans 13 amino acids. The germline gives CDR1 MGHRA, CDR2 YSYEKL. V lost 1 base to trimming and J lost 8 bases, with 9 bases between them. For the CDR3, the DNA is TGCGCCAGCAGCCAAGTCCGGGGGGAGCCCCAGCATTTT. The encoded protein is CASSQVRGEPQHF.

V usage is TRBV7-9 and J usage is TRBJ2-1, with 9 bases lining up with TRBD2. The CDR3 loop spans 17 amino acids. Germline V gene lookup returns CDR1 SEHNR and CDR2 FQNEAQ (reference sequence). V was clipped by 3 bases and J by 0 bases; unmatched bases: 6. For the CDR3, the DNA is TGTGCCAGCAGCTTGAGAGCGGGGGGAAGCTCCTACAATGAGCAGTTCTTC. Protein product: CASSLRAGGSSYNEQFF.

The CDR3: CASSPGTGATDTQYF. The CDR3 DNA reads TGTGCCAGCAGTCCCGGGACAGGGGCCACAGATACGCAGTATTTT. The chain uses TRBV28 and TRBJ2-3; 10 bases fit TRBD1. Per the germline V gene, CDR1 is MDHEN and CDR2 is SYDVKM. V lost 5 bases, J lost 2 bases, and 4 bases stayed unmatched. This CDR3 spans 15 amino acids. Drawing the rest from reference TRBV28 and TRBJ2-3, the complete variable domain is DVKVTQSSRYLVKRTGEKVFLECVQDMDHENMFWYRQDPGLGLRLIYFSYDVKMKEKGDIPEGYSVSREKKERFSLILESASTNQTSMYLCASSPGTGATDTQYFGPGTRLTVL.

This rearrangement joins TRBV13 to TRBJ1-6; D might be TRBD1 (6 bases). Germline lookup yields CDR1 PRHDT and CDR2 FYEKMQ (reference sequence). This CDR3 is built from 16 residues. Deletions cut 6 bases from V and 2 bases from J, with 14 bases between. DNA of the CDR3: TGTGCCAGCAGTCCGATGGGACAAACCTATAATTCACCCCTCCACTTT. Translated: CASSPMGQTYNSPLHF.